This entry is about one TCR beta chain. As yet, its antigen is unknown. Samples were taken several times over chemoradiotherapy. The CDR3 consists of 15 residues. Germline loops: CDR1 SEHNR, CDR2 FQNEAQ (reference sequence). Trimming removed 0 bases from V and 11 bases from J, with 17 bases in between. Data came from immunoSEQ multiplex PCR; TCRdb stores just in-frame clones and leaves some out. Here the sample spans tens of thousands of clones, about 88% being singletons. This sample stems from a study of chemoradiotherapy in HPV16-positive cancers. Study-wide points: For HPV16-positive patients, expanding HPV-responsive T cells associated with longer recurrence-free survival. The functional HPV-specific definition rests on just a couple of HPV16-positive patients. Non-HPV-specific T cells did not expand in tumors during treatment, whereas candidate HPV-specific clones and E7-related motifs did.

The TCR comes from a human donor with HPV-associated anogenital cancer. Here the sequenced sample was blood, taken from a patient who underwent chemoradiotherapy. This chain uses TRBV7-9 with TRBJ2-4; TRBD2 is a possible D gene (6 bases). DNA of the CDR3: TGTGCCAGCAGCTTAGCGACGGGGACTGGGGCTGTTCAGTACTTC. Encoded protein: CASSLATGTGAVQYF.